The rows below give T cell receptor beta chains drawn from one sample of a study of T cell responses to AZD1222 COVID-19 vaccine. Profiled with immunoSEQ multiplex PCR; TCRdb holds only in-frame clones, not every one. Of 170,000 or so clones in the sample, approximately 93% were seen once. Source: peripheral blood, taken on day 0 of AZD1222 vaccination. Every receptor here comes from an adult in good health. The CDR3 runs from the conserved cysteine through the conserved F or W. Fields, in order: clone size, CDR3 length, J gene, D gene, V gene, CDR3 protein, CDR3 DNA. D genes are given only for firm matches. A clone size is listed for some rows: how often the clone was seen (once, few, many), or a class if it is expanded.

>-|14|TRBJ1-6|-|TRBV7-9
CASSLDSAASPLHF
TGTGCCAGCAGCTTAGACTCCGCCGCCTCACCCCTCCACTTT
>-|13|TRBJ1-2|TRBD1|TRBV11-3
CASSLTQGYGYTF
TGTGCCAGCAGCTTAACACAGGGGTATGGCTACACCTTC
>-|12|TRBJ2-7|-|TRBV13
CASSLVVYEQYF
TGTGCCAGCAGCTTAGTAGTCTACGAGCAGTACTTC
>-|18|TRBJ1-2|-|TRBV21-1
CASSYQGRGVLANYGYTF
TGTGCCAGCAGCTACCAGGGGAGGGGGGTGTTAGCGAACTATGGCTACACCTTC
>-|14|TRBJ1-2|TRBD1|TRBV7-8
CASSSNTDRVSYTF
TGTGCCAGCAGCTCGAACACGGACAGGGTGTCCTACACCTTC
>once|13|TRBJ1-1|-|TRBV14
CASSRTLNTEAFF
TGTGCCAGCAGCCGAACTTTGAACACTGAAGCTTTCTTT
>-|16|TRBJ2-5|-|TRBV4-1
CASSQWKGGQQETQYF
TGCGCCAGCAGCCAATGGAAAGGGGGACAACAAGAGACCCAGTACTTC
>-|15|TRBJ1-2|-|TRBV29-1
CSVEETIEIIYGYTF
TGCAGCGTTGAAGAGACGATAGAGATAATCTATGGCTACACCTTC
>-|15|TRBJ1-5|-|TRBV6-5
CATTGRFNGNQPQHF
TGTGCCACCACCGGACGTTTTAATGGCAATCAGCCCCAGCATTTT
>-|16|TRBJ1-2|-|TRBV5-6
CASSLGAGQLGYGYTF
TGTGCCAGCAGCTTGGGGGCAGGGCAGTTGGGGTATGGCTACACCTTC
>-|14|TRBJ1-2|TRBD1|TRBV30
CAGDLRDRNYGYTF
TGTGCCGGGGACCTCCGGGACAGGAATTATGGCTACACCTTC
>once|12|TRBJ2-3|-|TRBV20-1
CSASLGTDTQYF
TGCAGTGCTAGTTTGGGCACAGATACGCAGTATTTT
>-|17|TRBJ1-4|TRBD1|TRBV6-1
CASSVYGTGGLNEKLFF
TGTGCCAGCAGTGTCTACGGGACAGGGGGGCTTAATGAAAAACTGTTTTTT
>-|14|TRBJ2-2|-|TRBV19
CASTRTVYTGELFF
TGTGCCAGTACCAGGACAGTGTACACCGGGGAGCTGTTTTTT
>-|14|TRBJ1-4|-|TRBV18
CASSPRTRDEKLFF
TGTGCCAGCTCACCACGGACGAGGGATGAAAAACTGTTTTTT
>-|12|TRBJ2-5|-|TRBV5-6
CASSPIIGTQYF
TGTGCCAGCAGCCCAATCATAGGGACCCAGTACTTC
>-|14|TRBJ2-7|TRBD1|TRBV7-7
CASSLGQGFYEQYF
TGTGCCAGCAGCTTGGGACAGGGGTTCTACGAGCAGTACTTC
>-|13|TRBJ1-5|-|TRBV7-7
CASSSNPERPQHF
TGTGCTAGCAGCTCGAACCCGGAGAGGCCCCAGCATTTT
>-|15|TRBJ1-6|TRBD1|TRBV23-1
CASSQTGTGNSPLHF
TGCGCCAGCAGTCAGACCGGGACAGGCAATTCACCCCTCCACTTT
>-|14|TRBJ1-1|-|TRBV7-2
CASSKRQTNTEAFF
TGTGCCAGCAGCAAGAGACAGACGAACACTGAAGCTTTCTTT
>once|15|TRBJ1-1|-|TRBV6-5
CASRYKGGGGTEAFF
TGTGCCAGCAGGTATAAAGGAGGGGGTGGCACTGAAGCTTTCTTT
>once|16|TRBJ2-1|TRBD1|TRBV11-2
CASSLAPSRGLDEQFF
TGTGCCAGCAGCTTAGCTCCGTCCAGGGGGCTCGATGAGCAGTTCTTC
>-|18|TRBJ1-3|-|TRBV28
CASSLGGEFRSSGNTIYF
TGTGCCAGCAGTTTGGGGGGCGAGTTTCGGAGCTCTGGAAACACCATATATTTT
>-|12|TRBJ2-5|-|TRBV3-1/TRBV3-2
CASSQVSETQYF
TGTGCCAGCAGCCAAGTTTCCGAGACCCAGTACTTC
>-|12|TRBJ1-2|-|TRBV30
CAWSGGAGGYTF
TGTGCCTGGAGCGGGGGGGCCGGAGGCTACACCTTC
>-|12|TRBJ2-5|-|TRBV30
CAWSVIGETQYF
TGTGCCTGGAGTGTAATCGGGGAGACCCAGTACTTC
>-|14|TRBJ1-2|-|TRBV19
CASSIEQGLYGYTF
TGTGCCAGTAGTATTGAACAGGGTCTGTATGGCTACACCTTC
>-|19|TRBJ2-1|TRBD1|TRBV7-2
CASSPRAGGVTRNDNEQFF
TGTGCCAGCAGCCCGCGGGCAGGGGGCGTGACTCGGAATGACAATGAGCAGTTCTTC
>-|16|TRBJ2-7|TRBD2|TRBV7-6
CASSPREGLNSYEQYF
TGTGCCAGCAGCCCCCGGGAGGGGCTGAACTCCTACGAGCAGTACTTC
>-|12|TRBJ1-1|-|TRBV6-5
CASSYGGTEAFF
TGTGCCAGCAGTTACGGGGGCACTGAAGCTTTCTTT
>-|14|TRBJ1-1|-|TRBV4-1
CASSFHDKNTEAFF
TGCGCCAGCAGCTTCCACGACAAGAACACTGAAGCTTTCTTT
>-|12|TRBJ1-2|-|TRBV19
CASSIVPGSTTF
TGTGCCAGTAGTATAGTCCCGGGATCAACCACCTTC
>-|14|TRBJ1-1|-|TRBV28
CASSPDWLGTEAFF
TGTGCCAGCAGTCCAGATTGGTTGGGCACTGAAGCTTTCTTT
>-|17|TRBJ2-2|TRBD2|TRBV5-8
CASSKGLAGANTGELFF
TGTGCCAGCAGCAAAGGACTAGCGGGCGCGAACACCGGGGAGCTGTTTTTT
>-|15|TRBJ1-4|-|TRBV10-3
CAISSHLTTNEKLFF
TGTGCCATTAGCAGCCATTTAACAACTAATGAAAAACTGTTTTTT
>-|17|TRBJ2-3|TRBD2|TRBV7-9
CASSLETSGGGTDTQYF
TGTGCCAGCAGCTTAGAGACTAGCGGGGGGGGCACAGATACGCAGTATTTT
>once|19|TRBJ2-2|TRBD1|TRBV11-3
CASSLDWPTGYSNTGELFF
TGTGCCAGCAGCTTAGACTGGCCGACAGGGTATTCGAACACCGGGGAGCTGTTTTTT
>-|15|TRBJ2-1|-|TRBV7-3
CASSLSSYSYNEQFF
TGTGCCAGCAGCTTATCTTCCTACTCCTACAATGAGCAGTTCTTC
>-|14|TRBJ1-2|-|TRBV4-3
CASSQDGRGRGYTF
TGCGCCAGCAGCCAAGACGGTAGGGGCCGTGGCTACACCTTC
>once|11|TRBJ2-3|-|TRBV5-1
CASSHSGTQYF
TGCGCCAGCAGCCACAGTGGTACGCAGTATTTT
>-|15|TRBJ1-5|-|TRBV4-1
CASKLGGGPSQPQHF
TGCGCCAGCAAATTAGGGGGGGGACCTAGTCAGCCCCAGCATTTT